The rows below give T cell receptor beta chains drawn from one sample of a study of beta chain features in type 1 diabetes. TCRdb's table, derived via immunoSEQ multiplex PCR, lists solely in-frame clones and lacks some. The repertoire consists of 350,000 to 450,000 clones, with less than 15% occurring once and the leading ten covering approximately 0.02%. Specimen: naive CD4+ T cells from blood. Every receptor here comes from a young woman in good health. Each CDR3 is given with its conserved first and last residue. The order of the fields is D gene, J gene, V gene, clone size, CDR3 DNA, CDR3 protein. D genes are given only for firm matches. Expanded clones are given a class, and other clones once, few, many or no size at all.

. | TRBJ2-7 | TRBV1 | . | TGCACCAGCAGCCAAGTTGATAGCGGGAGGGCCAGAAGGTACGAGCAGTACTTC | CTSSQVDSGRARRYEQYF
. | TRBJ2-2 | TRBV5-1 | . | TGCGCCAGCAAAGAGGCGAACACCGGGGAGCTGTTTTTT | CASKEANTGELFF
TRBD2 | TRBJ2-3 | TRBV7-2 | . | TGTGCCAGCAGCTCCGGACTAGCGCGACGCACAGATACGCAGTATTTT | CASSSGLARRTDTQYF
TRBD1 | TRBJ2-1 | TRBV7-8 | . | TGTGCCAGCAGCTCCCCGGGACAGGGAATAGATGAGCAGTTCTTC | CASSSPGQGIDEQFF
TRBD1 | TRBJ2-7 | TRBV29-1 | . | TGCAGCCCTGGGGTAGGGACAGACTCCTACGAGCAGTACTTC | CSPGVGTDSYEQYF
. | TRBJ1-1 | TRBV19 | few | TGTGCCAGTAGTATGGTAGGCCTCCTCGGGAGAGCTTTCTTT | CASSMVGLLGRAFF
. | TRBJ2-7 | TRBV5-1 | few | TGCGCCAGCAGCTTGGGGTCGAGCTCCTACGAGCAGTACTTC | CASSLGSSSYEQYF
. | TRBJ1-1 | TRBV7-9 | . | TGTGCCAGCAAGAGTCAGAACACTGAAGCTTTCTTT | CASKSQNTEAFF
TRBD2 | TRBJ2-1 | TRBV7-2 | few | TGTGCCAGCAGTAGCGGGGCCGTTTACAATGAGCAGTTCTTC | CASSSGAVYNEQFF
TRBD1 | TRBJ1-5 | TRBV9 | . | TGTGCCAGCAGTACAGGGGAACAACTCCAGCCCCAGCATTTT | CASSTGEQLQPQHF
. | TRBJ1-2 | TRBV19 | few | TGTGCCACCAGCCTGTACAGTAACTATGGCTACACCTTC | CATSLYSNYGYTF
. | TRBJ1-1 | TRBV30 | few | TGTGCCTGGACTCGCGGGGGTTGGACTGAAGCTTTCTTT | CAWTRGGWTEAFF
TRBD1 | TRBJ2-7 | TRBV19 | few | TGTGCCAGTAGGGACAGGGCGACCGGAGAGCAGTACTTC | CASRDRATGEQYF
TRBD1 | TRBJ2-5 | TRBV2 | . | TGTGCCAGCAGTGGGGGGACAGTGGAGGAGACCCAGTACTTC | CASSGGTVEETQYF
TRBD1 | TRBJ2-1 | TRBV25-1 | few | TGTGCCAGCAGTCCGTTGGGACAGAACAATGAGCAGTTCTTC | CASSPLGQNNEQFF
TRBD1 | TRBJ2-7 | TRBV15 | few | TGTGCCACCAGCAGAGATTTAGGGGACAGCCCCTACGAGCAGTACTTC | CATSRDLGDSPYEQYF
TRBD2 | TRBJ2-1 | TRBV14 | few | TGTGCCAGCAGCATAAGACTAGCTGTCAGCTACAATGAGCAGTTCTTC | CASSIRLAVSYNEQFF
. | TRBJ1-1 | TRBV6-5 | . | TGTGCCAGCACGATCGGCGGGGCGAACACTGAAGCTTTCTTT | CASTIGGANTEAFF
TRBD2 | TRBJ2-1 | TRBV29-1 | few | TGCAGCGTTGGGACCGGGACTAGCGGGTCTTACAATGAGCAGTTCTTC | CSVGTGTSGSYNEQFF
TRBD1 | TRBJ2-7 | TRBV4-1 | . | TGCGCCAGCAGCTCACCGGGACAGGGGGCCCACGAGCAGTACTTC | CASSSPGQGAHEQYF
. | TRBJ1-1 | TRBV30 | few | TGTGCCTGGAGTTACATTGGGGGAGGCGCTTTCTTT | CAWSYIGGGAFF
TRBD2 | TRBJ2-1 | TRBV30 | few | TGTGCCTGGGCGACTAGCGGGAGGGTACCTGAGCAGTTCTTC | CAWATSGRVPEQFF
TRBD1 | TRBJ1-2 | TRBV5-1 | few | TGCGCCAGCAGCTTAACTCCGGGACAGGGGACAAGCTACACCTTC | CASSLTPGQGTSYTF
TRBD1 | TRBJ1-1 | TRBV4-3 | few | TGCGCCAGCAGCCTCCGGGACAGGGACAACACTGAAGCTTTCTTT | CASSLRDRDNTEAFF
TRBD2 | TRBJ2-1 | TRBV30 | . | TGTGCCTGGAGCGCTAGCGGGGGGGGTTCCTACAATGAGCAGTTCTTC | CAWSASGGGSYNEQFF
TRBD2 | TRBJ2-1 | TRBV30 | few | TGTGCCTGGAGTTGGGAGGGAGAAAATGAGCAGTTCTTC | CAWSWEGENEQFF
TRBD1 | TRBJ1-1 | TRBV7-9 | . | TGTGCCAGCAGCCTACAGGGGCGGGATACTGAAGCTTTCTTT | CASSLQGRDTEAFF
TRBD2 | TRBJ2-7 | TRBV7-2 | . | TGTGCCAGCAGCGTCACCAGACTAGCGGGAGCCTACGAGCAGTACTTC | CASSVTRLAGAYEQYF